The 2 T cell receptor beta chains reported below all come from one sample, sequenced in a study of blood T cell repertoires in COVID-19. Clones were read by immunoSEQ multiplex PCR, and TCRdb kept only the in-frame ones, dropping some. The sample lists around 360,000 clones, about 87% occurring once. The sequenced material came from PBMCs or T cells enriched from blood (not recorded which). These receptors all come from a man between 35 and 55 years old in a cohort exposed to, infected with or recovered from COVID-19 (not recorded which).

The chain is built from TRBV14 and TRBJ2-5; 7 bases match TRBD2. This CDR3 has 15 amino acids. V dropped 4 bases and J dropped 4; count of bases not matched to a gene: 9. In germline, CDR1 is SGHDN, CDR2 FVKESK. The CDR3 DNA sequence: TGTGCCAGCAGCCGGGAGGGAGTACCCAGAGAGACCCAGTACTTC. Protein product: CASSREGVPRETQYF.

The chain carries TRBV5-1 and TRBJ2-7, with 8 bases identical to TRBD1. The V gene end was trimmed by 4 bases and the J gene end by 6 bases; junction bases not matched to a gene: 6. The germline V gene encodes CDR1 SGHRS and CDR2 YFSETQ. The CDR3 runs to 13 residues. The CDR3 loop reads CASSTGQGSEQYF. The CDR3 region has the DNA TGCGCCAGCAGCACCGGACAGGGTTCCGAGCAGTACTTC. Drawing the rest from reference TRBV5-1 and TRBJ2-7, the complete variable domain is KAGVTQTPRYLIKTRGQQVTLSCSPISGHRSVSWYQQTPGQGLQFLFEYFSETQRNKGNFPGRFSGRQFSNSRSEMNVSTLELGDSALYLCASSTGQGSEQYFGPGTRLTVT.